This TCR beta chain was identified during a study of blood T cell repertoires in COVID-19 (dated by TCRdb to the early 2020s). Concerning the study at large: Collaborator samples came from the United States, Italy and Spain and covered acute and convalescent phases of COVID-19. The material from the prospective study consisted of cDNA or gDNA derived from T cells, B-cell-depleted T cells, or PBMCs. Subjects who had been exposed to COVID-19, were actively infected with it, or had recovered from it provided the deeply sampled blood TCRbeta repertoires that made up the dataset. The repertoires were made available in a free public database intended to serve as a resource for research on the immune response to SARS-CoV-2. Samples were obtained from the ongoing ImmuneRACE study (first 160 participants) and from over a thousand subjects provided by 6 global collaborators. Sample metadata almost always included a de-identified subject ID, COVID-19 status, age in years and sex. Where HLA class I and class II types were available, the types were taken from metadata supplied by the sample provider, not from assay-based typing. Paper-wide results and their limitations: The quantity of clinical and demographic metadata differed by source and by participant and was supplied without curation.

Based on the germline V gene, the CDR1 and CDR2 sequences are KGHSH and LQKENI. From cysteine to phenylalanine, the CDR3 is 15 amino acids long. Only the CDR3 DNA stays, 45 bases, in frame from base 1. Unmatched junction bases come to 8, with V trimmed by 3 bases and J by 7 bases. TCRbeta CDR3 regions were amplified from genomic DNA by means of the immunoSEQ Assay, a bias-controlled multiplex PCR. The authors' analysis ran thus. Within the assay, amplification of reference gene primers was used to estimate how many nucleated cells each sample contained. To quantify the absolute abundance of each unique TCRbeta CDR3 rearrangement, sequence reads were collapsed and filtered. For each sample, productive Simpson clonality was calculated by taking the square root of Simpson's diversity index across productive rearrangements. Entries here come from immuneACCESS through TCRdb and include only in-frame sequences with V and J called. Some clones fail to appear in such tables; in the studies checked, an unresolved V gene covers under half of the shortfall, and the cause of the remainder is unknown. The DNA was the basis for D and trimming; V, J and clone size are from that table. This sample lists 400,000 to 450,000 clones; approximately 90% were detected once. Of the sample, roughly 0.84% is held by the ten largest clones.

In Seattle, one collaborating source enrolled patients while the infection was active and tracked those patients longitudinally over the course of disease. Each collaborating institution followed its own protocols to collect whole blood in K2EDTA tubes. For TCRbeta analysis, collaborators shipped samples in one of three forms: frozen whole blood, isolated PBMCs, or DNA extracted from either of those sample types. A word on this clone: Its antigen is currently not known. One base away there is no much larger clone; base qualities are not given.

Here the chain combines TRBV18 and TRBJ2-7, and 11 junctional nucleotides match TRBD2. The sequence was obtained from a man between 18 and 29 years old with COVID-19, enrolled during active disease. Material: peripheral blood. The sequenced DNA is TGTGCCAGCTCACCCCTAGCGGGAGGATACGAAGAGCAGTACTTC. Its protein product is CASSPLAGGYEEQYF. The full variable domain, completed from the reference TRBV18 and TRBJ2-7 proteins outside the CDR3, reads NAGVMQNPRHLVRRRGQEARLRCSPMKGHSHVYWYRQLPEEGLKFMVYLQKENIIDESGMPKERFSAEFPKEGPSILRIQQVVRGDSAAYFCASSPLAGGYEEQYFGPGTRLTVT.